This entry features one T cell receptor beta chain sequence. Germline V gene lookup returns CDR1 SGHRS and CDR2 YFSETQ. The CDR3 has 16 amino acids. Unmatched junction bases numbered 6, after V lost 4 bases and J lost 2 bases. The entry originates in a study of cytomegalovirus exposure and HLA in healthy donors. The overall study: Roughly 180 million T cells yielded approximately 100 million unique TCR beta sequences, as an earlier analysis found.

The PCR used 60 Vbeta and 13 Jbeta primers. Authors' data handling: Later, 80 million or so unique TCR beta chains were counted in an analysis, and approximately 10 million of them were shared. The table came from immunoSEQ multiplex PCR; TCRdb's copy has only in-frame clones and leaves some out. V, J and clone size are taken as reported in that table, and D and trimming were inferred from the DNA itself. The sample shows 130,000 or so clones, about 76% of them seen only once. Sequencing was performed on PBMCs. The TCR originated in a man aged 40-49 years in good health and CMV-seropositive. The chain couples TRBV5-1 to TRBJ1-6; 7 nucleotides agree with TRBD1. This CDR3 is CASSPDREAYNSPLHF. The CDR3 DNA reads TGCGCCAGCAGCCCTGACAGGGAAGCCTATAATTCACCCCTCCACTTT.